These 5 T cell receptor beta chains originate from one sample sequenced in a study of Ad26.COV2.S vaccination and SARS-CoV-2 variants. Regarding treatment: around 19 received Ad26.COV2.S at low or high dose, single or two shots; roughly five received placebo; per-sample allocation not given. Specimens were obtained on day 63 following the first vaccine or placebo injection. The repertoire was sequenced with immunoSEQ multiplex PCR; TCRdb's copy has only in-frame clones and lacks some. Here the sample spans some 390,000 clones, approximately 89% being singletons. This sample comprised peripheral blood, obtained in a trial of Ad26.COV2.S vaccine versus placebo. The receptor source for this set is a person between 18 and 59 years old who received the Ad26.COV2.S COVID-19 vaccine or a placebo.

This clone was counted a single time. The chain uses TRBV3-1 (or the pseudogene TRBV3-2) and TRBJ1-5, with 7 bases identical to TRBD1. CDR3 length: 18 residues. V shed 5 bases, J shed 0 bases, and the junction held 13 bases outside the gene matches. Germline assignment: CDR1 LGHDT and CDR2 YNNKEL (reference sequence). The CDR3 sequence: CASSKTAGTADSNQPQHF. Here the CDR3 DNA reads TGTGCCAGCAGCAAAACGGCTGGGACAGCCGATAGCAATCAGCCCCAGCATTTT.

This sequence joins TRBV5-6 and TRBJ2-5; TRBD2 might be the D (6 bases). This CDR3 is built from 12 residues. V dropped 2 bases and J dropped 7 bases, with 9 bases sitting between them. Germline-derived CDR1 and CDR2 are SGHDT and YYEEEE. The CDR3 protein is CASSFGGRTQYF. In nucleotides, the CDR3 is TGTGCCAGCAGCTTCGGGGGAAGGACCCAGTACTTC. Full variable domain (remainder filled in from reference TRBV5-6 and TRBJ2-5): DAGVTQSPTHLIKTRGQQVTLRCSPKSGHDTVSWYQQALGQGPQFIFQYYEEEERQRGNFPDRFSGHQFPNYSSELNVNALLLGDSALYLCASSFGGRTQYFGPGTRLLVL.

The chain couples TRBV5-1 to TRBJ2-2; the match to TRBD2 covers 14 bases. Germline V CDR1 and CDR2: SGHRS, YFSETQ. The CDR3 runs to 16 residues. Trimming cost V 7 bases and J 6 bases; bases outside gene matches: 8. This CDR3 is CASGTGTSGSPGELFF. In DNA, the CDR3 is TGCGCCAGCGGAACCGGGACTAGCGGGAGCCCCGGGGAGCTGTTTTTT. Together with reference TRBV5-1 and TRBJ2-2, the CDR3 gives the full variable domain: KAGVTQTPRYLIKTRGQQVTLSCSPISGHRSVSWYQQTPGQGLQFLFEYFSETQRNKGNFPGRFSGRQFSNSRSEMNVSTLELGDSALYLCASGTGTSGSPGELFFGEGSRLTVL.

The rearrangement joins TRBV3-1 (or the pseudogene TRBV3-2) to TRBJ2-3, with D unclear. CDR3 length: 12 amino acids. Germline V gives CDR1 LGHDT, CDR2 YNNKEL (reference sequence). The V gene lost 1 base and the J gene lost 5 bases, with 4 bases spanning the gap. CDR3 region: CASSQVGDTQYF. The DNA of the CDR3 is TGTGCCAGCAGCCAAGTAGGAGATACGCAGTATTTT.

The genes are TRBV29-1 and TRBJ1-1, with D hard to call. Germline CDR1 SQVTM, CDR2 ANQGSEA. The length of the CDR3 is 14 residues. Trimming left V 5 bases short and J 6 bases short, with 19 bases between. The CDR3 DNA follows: TGCAGCGTTTACACAAATGGGCGACCTTCTGAAGCTTTCTTT. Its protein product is CSVYTNGRPSEAFF.